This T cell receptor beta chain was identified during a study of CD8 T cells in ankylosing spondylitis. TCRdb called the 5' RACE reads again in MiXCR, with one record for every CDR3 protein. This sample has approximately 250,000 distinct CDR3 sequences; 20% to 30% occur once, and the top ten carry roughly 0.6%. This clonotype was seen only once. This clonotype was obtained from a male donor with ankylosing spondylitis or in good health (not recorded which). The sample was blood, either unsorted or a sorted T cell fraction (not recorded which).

This CDR3 reads CASEPFLGAFF. DNA for the CDR3: TGTGCCAGCGAACCCTTTTTAGGAGCTTTCTTT. The chain recombines TRBV12-3 or TRBV12-4 with TRBJ1-1, with D uncertain. This CDR3 contains 11 residues. V was cut by 8 bases and J by 10 bases, with 14 bases left in between.